This T cell receptor (beta chain) derives from a study of T cell responses to AZD1222 COVID-19 vaccine. Broader study findings: The CD4 TCRs associated with vaccination extended across spike and predominated at 160-218 and 743-854. Reportedly, nearly half of unique spike TCRs recognized epitopes outside B.1.351/B.1.1.7 mutations. Seropositive at baseline were only six or seven AZD1222 recipients.

TCRdb's copy holds only in-frame clones and misses some; the assay was immunoSEQ multiplex PCR. This table holds about 180,000 clones, about 93% found once. About this clone itself: The antigen is unknown.

The CDR3 length is 14 residues. Germline V gene lookup returns CDR1 SGHTA and CDR2 FQGTGA. V shed 5 bases and J shed 1 base, with 10 bases lying between them. This receptor was identified in an adult who received the AZD1222 COVID-19 vaccine. Sequenced material: peripheral blood, taken 28 days after the second AZD1222 dose. This chain joins TRBV7-3 and TRBJ2-3; D unclear. As DNA, the CDR3 is TGTGCCAGCAGCCGCAACCCCGGCACAGATACGCAGTATTTT. Protein sequence: CASSRNPGTDTQYF. Supplemented by reference TRBV7-3 and TRBJ2-3, the full variable domain reads GAGVSQTPSNKVTEKGKYVELRCDPISGHTALYWYRQSLGQGPEFLIYFQGTGAADDSGLPNDRFFAVRPEGSVSTLKIQRTERGDSAVYLCASSRNPGTDTQYFGPGTRLTVL.